The clone carrying this T cell receptor beta chain was picked up a small number of times. This sample was taken from a study of blood T cell repertoires in COVID-19. About the study: Sites in the United States, Italy and Spain provided acute and convalescent COVID-19 samples. Nucleic acid was either cDNA or gDNA, and it came from T cells, B-cell-depleted T cells, or PBMCs.

Original data processing: Counts of nucleated cells, estimated from reference gene primer amplification, were obtained. Only in-frame clones appear in the TCRdb table, and some are missing; sequencing was by immunoSEQ multiplex PCR. V and J calls and clone size are those listed in that table; D and trimming were worked out from the DNA. The sample consists of 90,000 to 150,000 clones, 80% to 90% of them appearing once. CDR1 is SGHNT and CDR2 is YYREEE in the germline V gene (reference sequence). The CDR3 spans 16 residues. The V and J ends lost 4 bases and 0 bases respectively, with 16 bases between them.

The rearrangement links TRBV5-4 to TRBJ1-1; tentatively, D is TRBD1 (6 bases). The receptor's source is a woman aged 50 to 65 with active or convalescent COVID-19. Input material: peripheral blood. CDR3 amino acids: CASSRRGGFMNTEAFF. As DNA, the CDR3 is TGTGCCAGCAGCCGACGGGGGGGCTTCATGAACACTGAAGCTTTCTTT. Drawing the rest from reference TRBV5-4 and TRBJ1-1, the complete variable domain is ETGVTQSPTHLIKTRGQQVTLRCSSQSGHNTVSWYQQALGQGPQFIFQYYREEENGRGNFPPRFSGLQFPNYSSELNVNALELDDSALYLCASSRRGGFMNTEAFFGQGTRLTVV.